This T cell receptor beta chain derives from a study of blood T cell repertoires in COVID-19. Using immunoSEQ multiplex PCR, the repertoire was profiled, and TCRdb retains in-frame clones only, with some absent. The repertoire has about 200,000 clones, almost 90% of them found once; the top ten carry roughly 1.6%. Per germline, CDR1 LGHNA and CDR2 YSLEER. The CDR3 has 15 residues. The V and J ends lost 0 bases and 6 bases respectively, with 12 bases between them. The chain employs TRBV4-3 and TRBJ1-5; D is perhaps TRBD1 (5 bases). The TCR comes from a man between 18 and 35 years old with active or convalescent COVID-19. Material: peripheral blood. The CDR3 DNA follows: TGCGCCAGCAGCCAAGATTTAGGGGTCGGTCAGCCCCAGCATTTT. Translated, it gives CASSQDLGVGQPQHF.